The TCR beta chain under discussion was sequenced for a study of T cells in Graves' hyperthyroidism and ophthalmopathy. Study details: It was at initial diagnosis, before any treatment, that peripheral blood was collected.

This CDR3 is built from 19 residues. Germline CDR1 is MNHEY and CDR2 is SMNVEV (reference sequence). J was trimmed by 0 bases and V by 6 bases; bases with no gene match: 17. Ten or more counts support this clonotype. Its antigen remains unknown. Study-level findings and limits: Most expanded thyroid clonotypes above 0.001 also appeared in blood. Ophthalmopathy was separated from stable hyperthyroidism by a 13 V-J model.

Template material for amplifying TCR beta CDR3 regions consisted of RNA transcripts. A first-round RT-PCR of the TCR CDR3 used the HTBI primer set. TCRdb fed the multiplex PCR reads into MiXCR, producing one record per CDR3 protein. The data show around 620,000 distinct CDR3 sequences, more than 13% seen once. The sample taken for sequencing was blood. This sequence joins TRBV27 and TRBJ2-1, with 7 bases lining up with TRBD1. The TCR was taken from a woman between 18 and 30 years old with Graves' ophthalmopathy. CDR3 sequence (DNA): TGTGCCAGCAGCCGAGGGGGCGCATCGCCTGATAGCTCCTACAATGAGCAGTTCTTC. This codes for CASSRGGASPDSSYNEQFF.